The rows below give T cell receptor beta chains drawn from one sample of a study of blood T cell repertoires in COVID-19. The data were produced by immunoSEQ multiplex PCR, yet TCRdb's version contains in-frame clones alone and is incomplete. The table shows some 290,000 clones, with 90% occurring only once. Sequenced: PBMCs or T cells enriched from blood (not recorded which). The receptors stem from a woman aged 25-40 years who had been exposed to COVID-19. CDR3s include the opening cysteine and the closing phenylalanine or tryptophan. A D gene is named only where the DNA matches it firmly.

v_gene: TRBV6-2/TRBV6-3
d_gene: NA
j_gene: TRBJ1-1
CDR3aa: CASSWDLDKRNTEAFF
CDR3nt: TGTGCCAGCAGTTGGGATCTGGACAAGAGGAACACTGAAGCTTTCTTT

v_gene: TRBV5-4
d_gene: TRBD2
j_gene: TRBJ2-7
CDR3aa: CASSLEAGGSYEQYF
CDR3nt: TGTGCCAGCAGCTTGGAAGCGGGGGGATCCTACGAGCAGTACTTC

v_gene: TRBV19
d_gene: NA
j_gene: TRBJ1-1
CDR3aa: CASSIVREDTEAFF
CDR3nt: TGTGCCAGTAGTATAGTCCGGGAGGACACTGAAGCTTTCTTT

v_gene: TRBV4-3
d_gene: NA
j_gene: TRBJ1-4
CDR3aa: CASSQGQRAREKLFF
CDR3nt: TGCGCCAGCAGCCAAGGACAGCGGGCGCGAGAAAAACTGTTTTTT

v_gene: TRBV4-1
d_gene: TRBD2
j_gene: TRBJ2-7
CDR3aa: CASSPVAGGQAYEQYF
CDR3nt: TGCGCCAGCAGCCCAGTCGCGGGGGGGCAAGCCTACGAGCAGTACTTC

v_gene: TRBV15
d_gene: TRBD1
j_gene: TRBJ2-7
CDR3aa: CATSTPGQGETRLYF
CDR3nt: TGTGCCACCAGCACCCCGGGACAGGGGGAAACGAGGTTGTACTTC

v_gene: TRBV10-3
d_gene: TRBD2
j_gene: TRBJ2-7
CDR3aa: CAIRAGLVFDEQYF
CDR3nt: TGTGCCATCAGGGCGGGACTAGTTTTCGACGAGCAGTACTTC

v_gene: TRBV11-1
d_gene: NA
j_gene: TRBJ1-2
CDR3aa: CASSVIRGGGYTF
CDR3nt: TGTGCCAGCAGCGTCATTAGGGGAGGTGGCTACACCTTC

v_gene: TRBV6-1
d_gene: NA
j_gene: TRBJ1-5
CDR3aa: CASSEALGLNQPQHF
CDR3nt: TGTGCCAGCAGTGAAGCGCTGGGCCTCAATCAGCCCCAGCATTTT

v_gene: TRBV2
d_gene: NA
j_gene: TRBJ1-2
CDR3aa: CASSGRGRNYGYTF
CDR3nt: TGTGCCAGCAGTGGGAGGGGCAGAAACTATGGCTACACCTTC

v_gene: TRBV29-1
d_gene: TRBD1
j_gene: TRBJ2-7
CDR3aa: CSVKDRADEQYF
CDR3nt: TGCAGCGTTAAGGACAGGGCGGACGAGCAGTACTTC